This is a list of T cell receptor beta chains from one sample in a study of blood T cell repertoires in COVID-19. The data were produced by immunoSEQ multiplex PCR, yet TCRdb's version contains in-frame clones alone and is incomplete. This sample carries around 180,000 clones, roughly nine tenths of them seen once, and the ten largest clones take around 20%. Sequencing was performed on peripheral blood. The receptor source for this set is a man in his sixties or seventies with active or convalescent COVID-19. CDR3s include the opening cysteine and the closing phenylalanine or tryptophan. A D gene is named only where the DNA matches it firmly. The size entry is marked missing in some rows and otherwise reads once, few, many or a size class.

D	V	size	J	DNA	CDR3
TRBD2	TRBV2	-	TRBJ2-3	TGTGCCAGCAGAGTGGGGGCTAGCGGGGTCACAGATACGCAGTATTTT	CASRVGASGVTDTQYF
-	TRBV29-1	-	TRBJ1-1	TGCAGCGTTGGGGAAACAGGTCCTGGTCCTGAAGCTTTCTTT	CSVGETGPGPEAFF
TRBD2	TRBV6-5	-	TRBJ2-7	TGTGCCAGCAGCGCGGGGAGGGGATACAACGAGCAGTACTTC	CASSAGRGYNEQYF
-	TRBV5-1	-	TRBJ1-1	TGCGCCAGCAGCTTGAGGGGGAGGGATCTCACTGAAGCTTTCTTT	CASSLRGRDLTEAFF
TRBD2	TRBV2	-	TRBJ2-6	TGTGCCAGCAGTGCGGGGGGGTCTGGGGCCAACGTCCTGACTTTC	CASSAGGSGANVLTF
TRBD1	TRBV6-5	-	TRBJ1-1	TGTGCCAGCAGTTGGGACAGGGGTGCAGACACTGAAGCTTTCTTT	CASSWDRGADTEAFF
TRBD2	TRBV2	-	TRBJ2-3	TGTGCCAGCAGTGAGGTGCGGGGGGGTGCAGATACGCAGTATTTT	CASSEVRGGADTQYF
-	TRBV19	-	TRBJ1-6	TGTGCCAGTACCCCGGCGGGCCTGAGGAGCTCCTATAATTCACCCCTCCACTTT	CASTPAGLRSSYNSPLHF
-	TRBV27	-	TRBJ2-7	TGTGCCAGCAGCTCCCCGTCATCCCGGAGCTCCTACGAGCAGTACTTC	CASSSPSSRSSYEQYF
TRBD2	TRBV11-2	-	TRBJ2-5	TGTGCCAGCAGCTTAGATGGTAGCGGGACTGAGACCCAGTACTTC	CASSLDGSGTETQYF
-	TRBV7-9	few	TRBJ2-5	TGTGCCAGCAGCCCGGTGGGGAGAAAGGAGACCCAGTACTTC	CASSPVGRKETQYF
-	TRBV24-1	-	TRBJ1-4	TGTGCCACCAGTGATACCCCTCTGGGCAGGGGCCCCAATGAAAAACTGTTTTTT	CATSDTPLGRGPNEKLFF
TRBD1	TRBV6-5	-	TRBJ1-2	TGTGCCAGCAGATCAGGGGGAACTAACTATGGCTACACCTTC	CASRSGGTNYGYTF
-	TRBV5-4	-	TRBJ1-2	TGTGCCAGCAGCGTCGACGGGAACTATGGCTACACCTTC	CASSVDGNYGYTF
-	TRBV5-1	-	TRBJ1-5	TGCGCCAGCAGCTTGTCGGACGGGGGCAATCAGCCCCAGCATTTT	CASSLSDGGNQPQHF
TRBD2	TRBV6-4	-	TRBJ2-3	TGTGCCAGCAGTGACATCGGCGGGGGGGATACGCAGTATTTT	CASSDIGGGDTQYF
TRBD1	TRBV5-8	-	TRBJ1-2	TGTGCCAGCAGCCTTAACCGGGACAGCTATGGCTACACCTTC	CASSLNRDSYGYTF
-	TRBV19	-	TRBJ1-2	TGTGCCAGTAACCCCCGGACGGCGGGGGCCCTGGGCTATGGCTACACCTTC	CASNPRTAGALGYGYTF
-	TRBV19	-	TRBJ1-5	TGTGCCAGTAGTATCGGATCTGGGAGAGGCCAGCCCCAGCATTTT	CASSIGSGRGQPQHF
-	TRBV28	-	TRBJ1-1	TGTGCCAGCAGTTTAGCAGTTGGTGAAGCTTTCTTT	CASSLAVGEAFF
-	TRBV7-2	-	TRBJ1-5	TGTGCCAGCAGCCCTAGACAGGTTGAGGGCAATCAGCCCCAGCATTTT	CASSPRQVEGNQPQHF
TRBD2	TRBV27	-	TRBJ2-3	TGTGCCAGCAGTTTATGGGCTAGCGGGGGGGCCCCAGATACGCAGTATTTT	CASSLWASGGAPDTQYF
TRBD1	TRBV18	-	TRBJ1-4	TGTGCCAGCTCACGTCGTGCCGGGACAGGCGATGAAAAACTGTTTTTT	CASSRRAGTGDEKLFF
-	TRBV27	-	TRBJ1-2	TGTGCCAGCAGTTATAACAGCCTCTATGGCTACACCTTC	CASSYNSLYGYTF